The next 30 T cell receptor beta chains were all read from a single sample in a study of early T cells in non-severe SARS-CoV-2 infection. TCRdb itself ran the 5' RACE reads through MiXCR, one entry per CDR3 protein. The profile shows some 60,000 distinct CDR3 sequences, under 10% of them singletons. Sequencing input: whole blood. The receptors originated from an adult who was a healthcare worker with PCR-confirmed SARS-CoV-2 infection or an uninfected control (not recorded which).

In its sample, this clonotype was seen a few times. The chain uses TRBV7-9 and TRBJ2-7; TRBD2 aligns across 9 bases. J was trimmed by 3 bases and V by 5 bases; bases with no gene match: 8. CDR1 is SEHNR and CDR2 is FQNEAQ in the germline V gene (reference sequence). The CDR3 extends over 15 amino acids. The CDR3 loop reads CASSRTVAGVYEQYF. Written as DNA, the CDR3 is TGTGCCAGCAGCCGAACGGTAGCGGGAGTCTACGAGCAGTACTTC.

This clonotype was counted only a few times. The rearrangement joins TRBV27 to TRBJ2-1, with 10 bases identical to TRBD2. The V segment lost 6 bases and the J segment 8 bases; nucleotides outside the gene matches: 7. Germline-derived CDR1 and CDR2 are MNHEY and SMNVEV (reference sequence). This CDR3 contains 14 residues. This CDR3 reads CASSPSGRADEQFF. CDR3 in DNA: TGTGCCAGCAGCCCAAGCGGGAGGGCGGATGAGCAGTTCTTC.

This chain uses TRBV20-1 with TRBJ1-1, with D unclear. V lost 6 bases and J lost 1, with 9 bases in between. The CDR3 totals 12 residues. The V gene's germline CDR1 is DFQATT and CDR2 SNEGSKA (reference sequence). The CDR3 sequence is CSAGGRNTEAFF. The CDR3 DNA is TGCAGTGCCGGAGGGAGGAACACTGAAGCTTTCTTT.

The chain carries TRBV29-1 and TRBJ2-3; a weak D match, TRBD2 (6 bases). CDR3 size: 12 residues. Germline lookup yields CDR1 SQVTM and CDR2 ANQGSEA. The V end lost 6 bases, the J end lost 6 bases, and 13 bases lay between the germline ends. This CDR3 is CSVGSGSDTQYF. Here the CDR3 DNA reads TGCAGCGTCGGTAGCGGATCGGATACGCAGTATTTT.

The rearrangement joins TRBV5-1 to TRBJ1-2; no firm D call. The V end lost 0 bases, the J end lost 6 bases, and 15 bases lay between the germline ends. This CDR3 contains 15 residues. Germline-derived CDR1 and CDR2 are SGHRS and YFSETQ. CDR3: CASSLESWRDHGYTF. The CDR3 DNA follows: TGCGCCAGCAGCTTGGAATCCTGGAGGGATCATGGCTACACCTTC.

There are a few counts of this clonotype. This chain connects TRBV27 to TRBJ2-3; TRBD1 matches at 12 bases. CDR1 and CDR2 (germline): MNHEY, SMNVEV (reference sequence). CDR3 length: 15 amino acids. Trimming removed 3 bases from V and 4 bases from J; junction bases left unmatched: 2. The CDR3 sequence: CASSLGTGGADTQYF. The DNA of the CDR3 is TGTGCCAGCAGTTTGGGGACAGGGGGCGCAGATACGCAGTATTTT.

In its sample, this clonotype was seen many times. V usage is TRBV7-6 and J usage is TRBJ2-7; D remains unclear. CDR3 length: 18 amino acids. Germline V gene sequence: CDR1 SGHVS, CDR2 FNYEAQ. V was pared by 4 bases and J by 0 bases, with 22 bases between. The CDR3 region is CASSYTPDRAFSSYEQYF. CDR3 nucleotide sequence: TGTGCCAGCAGCTATACTCCTGATCGAGCGTTCAGCTCCTACGAGCAGTACTTC.

Many counts were recorded for this clonotype. This chain links TRBV5-1 with TRBJ2-3; 7 bases are a match to TRBD1. The trim removed 4 bases at V and 0 bases at J, leaving 2 bases unmatched. Per the germline V gene, CDR1 is SGHRS and CDR2 is YFSETQ. The CDR3 extends over 14 amino acids. The CDR3 nucleotides are TGCGCCAGCAGCGAGGGACAGAGCACAGATACGCAGTATTTT. Residues: CASSEGQSTDTQYF.

This clonotype was counted many times. The rearrangement uses TRBV11-2 and TRBJ2-4; 12 bases agree with TRBD2. Germline V gene data show CDR1 as SGHAT and CDR2 as FQNNGV. V shed 8 bases and J 7 bases; nucleotides not matched to a gene: 12. The CDR3 has 16 amino acids. The CDR3 protein is CASGWTSGAGTNIQYF. The CDR3 DNA is TGTGCCAGCGGATGGACTAGCGGGGCAGGGACCAACATTCAGTACTTC.

This clonotype was counted at least ten times. The chain combines TRBV2 with TRBJ2-1; 12 positions match TRBD2. The ends lost 8 bases at V and 7 bases at J; junction bases unmatched: 12. From germline, CDR1 is SNHLY and CDR2 FYNNEI. The CDR3 totals 16 residues. The CDR3 coding sequence is TGTGCCAGCTTACGACTAGCGGGAGACCTGGGAAATGAGCAGTTCTTC. Its protein is CASLRLAGDLGNEQFF. The full variable domain, with the rest looked up from reference TRBV2 and TRBJ2-1, is EPEVTQTPSHQVTQMGQEVILRCVPISNHLYFYWYRQILGQKVEFLVSFYNNEISEKSEIFDDQFSVERPDGSNFTLKIRSTKLEDSAMYFCASLRLAGDLGNEQFFGPGTRLTVL.

This clonotype was counted ten times or more. The rearrangement joins TRBV2 to TRBJ2-2, with 7 nucleotides matching TRBD1. The CDR3 covers 15 residues. Germline loops: CDR1 SNHLY, CDR2 FYNNEI. V shed 6 bases, J shed 2 bases, and the junction held 6 bases outside the gene matches. CDR3 region: CASSETGINTGELFF. CDR3 nucleotides: TGTGCCAGCAGCGAGACAGGGATCAACACCGGGGAGCTGTTTTTT.

This clonotype was seen ten or more times. V and J are TRBV7-9 and TRBJ2-1; D is uncertain. CDR1 is SEHNR, CDR2 FQNEAQ, per germline (reference sequence). CDR3 size: 13 residues. V lost 1 base and J lost 6, with 7 bases in between. The CDR3 DNA is TGTGCCAGCAGCTTAGAGGTGGGCAATGAGCAGTTCTTC. This translates into CASSLEVGNEQFF. Looking up the rest from reference TRBV7-9 and TRBJ2-1 gives the full variable domain: DTGVSQNPRHKITKRGQNVTFRCDPISEHNRLYWYRQTLGQGPEFLTYFQNEAQLEKSRLLSDRFSAERPKGSFSTLEIQRTEQGDSAMYLCASSLEVGNEQFFGPGTRLTVL.

There are a few counts of this clonotype. V is TRBV27 and J is TRBJ2-5; 10 bases are shared with TRBD2. The V and J ends lost 2 bases and 0 bases, in that order; junction bases with no gene match: 3. CDR1 and CDR2 from the germline V gene are MNHEY and SMNVEV (reference sequence). This CDR3 is 16 amino acids long. The CDR3 reads CASSLTSGEYQETQYF. CDR3 bases: TGTGCCAGCAGTTTAACTAGCGGGGAGTACCAAGAGACCCAGTACTTC.

This clonotype was seen a handful of times. V and J are TRBV12-3 or TRBV12-4 and TRBJ2-2, with D tentatively TRBD2 (6 bases). The CDR3 sequence is 13 residues long. Trimming removed 5 bases from V and 4 bases from J, with 8 bases in between. The CDR3 nucleotides read TGTGCCAGCAGTCCGACTAGCACCGGGGAGCTGTTTTTT. This translates into CASSPTSTGELFF.

This clonotype was picked up many times. V usage is TRBV5-1 and J usage is TRBJ2-5; D gene uncertain. The length of the CDR3 is 17 residues. From germline, CDR1 is SGHRS and CDR2 YFSETQ. Between the trimmed V and J ends, which lost 0 bases and 2 bases, there was a span of 17 bases. CDR3 sequence reads: CASSLGIGRAAQETQYF. CDR3 sequence (DNA): TGCGCCAGCAGCTTGGGTATCGGACGGGCGGCACAAGAGACCCAGTACTTC.

This clonotype occurred a few times. This sequence joins TRBV5-1 and TRBJ1-4; tentative D call: TRBD1 (5 bases). The V end lost 1 base, the J end lost 5 bases, and 15 bases lay between the germline ends. The CDR3 runs 16 residues. Germline CDR1 and CDR2: SGHRS and YFSETQ. CDR3: CASSLMMGDPNEKLFF. CDR3 DNA sequence: TGCGCCAGCAGCTTGATGATGGGGGACCCCAATGAAAAACTGTTTTTT.

This clonotype occurred a few times. The chain uses TRBV7-9 and TRBJ2-1, with D possibly matching TRBD2 (6 bases). The CDR3 covers 12 residues. V shed 3 bases and J shed 8 bases, with 8 bases lying between them. The germline V gene has CDR1 SEHNR and CDR2 FQNEAQ (reference sequence). The CDR3 region is CASSFTGDEQFF. The CDR3 coding sequence is TGTGCCAGCAGCTTTACGGGGGATGAGCAGTTCTTC. The whole variable domain, filled in from reference TRBV7-9 and TRBJ2-1, reads DTGVSQNPRHKITKRGQNVTFRCDPISEHNRLYWYRQTLGQGPEFLTYFQNEAQLEKSRLLSDRFSAERPKGSFSTLEIQRTEQGDSAMYLCASSFTGDEQFFGPGTRLTVL.

This clonotype appeared a few times. The chain uses TRBV19 and TRBJ2-1, with 10 bases that match TRBD2. Germline V lookup: CDR1 LNHDA, CDR2 SQIVND (reference sequence). After removal of 8 bases from V and 8 bases from J, the junction contained 9 bases not matched to a gene. The CDR3 length is 14 residues. The chain's CDR3 is CASASGRAGDEQFF. The CDR3 nucleotides are TGTGCCAGTGCCAGCGGGAGGGCCGGGGATGAGCAGTTCTTC.

This clonotype was counted between two and nine times. This chain links TRBV4-1 with TRBJ2-1, with TRBD2 matching 10 bases. This CDR3 has 16 residues. The J segment lost 3 bases and the V segment lost 3 bases, leaving 5 bases of the junction unmatched. The germline CDR1 and CDR2 sequences are MGHRA and YSYEKL. The CDR3 protein is CASSQLAGADYNEQFF. The CDR3 DNA reads TGCGCCAGCAGCCAGCTAGCGGGAGCGGACTACAATGAGCAGTTCTTC.

This clonotype has ten or more counts. The genes are TRBV19 and TRBJ2-1; TRBD2 matches at 8 bases. The V segment lost 6 bases and the J segment 3 bases; nucleotides outside the gene matches: 4. Germline V lookup: CDR1 LNHDA, CDR2 SQIVND (reference sequence). The CDR3 spans 14 residues. Written as DNA, the CDR3 is TGTGCCAGTAGGAGGGCGGGAGGCTACAATGAGCAGTTCTTC. Translation gives CASRRAGGYNEQFF.

This clonotype was found many times. The CDR3 nucleotides read TGCAGTGCTAGAGGACTAGCGGGAAACACAGATACGCAGTATTTT. Translated, it gives CSARGLAGNTDTQYF. The chain combines TRBV20-1 with TRBJ2-3; TRBD2 aligns across 11 bases. Germline V gene lookup returns CDR1 DFQATT and CDR2 SNEGSKA (reference sequence). This CDR3 has 15 residues. V was pared by 1 base and J by 2 bases, with 2 bases of the junction left unmatched.

This clonotype was counted at least ten times. V gene TRBV20-1 combines with J gene TRBJ2-1; 7 bases agree with TRBD2. The length of the CDR3 is 15 residues. Germline trimming cut 1 base from V and 5 bases from J; bases unmatched to any gene: 8. Germline CDR1 and CDR2: DFQATT and SNEGSKA (reference sequence). The CDR3 nucleotides read TGCAGTGCTAGAGTCGCTAGCGGCAAAAACAATGAGCAGTTCTTC. Translation gives CSARVASGKNNEQFF.

The J gene is TRBJ2-3, the V gene TRBV19; no clear D gene. The V end lost 10 bases, the J end lost 3 bases, and 8 bases lay between the germline ends. Germline values: CDR1 LNHDA, CDR2 SQIVND (reference sequence). The CDR3 totals 11 residues. This CDR3 reads CATGETDTQYF. CDR3 coding DNA: TGTGCCACCGGAGAAACAGATACGCAGTATTTT. The full variable domain, in which reference TRBV19 and TRBJ2-3 provide the parts outside the CDR3, is DGGITQSPKYLFRKEGQNVTLSCEQNLNHDAMYWYRQDPGQGLRLIYYSQIVNDFQKGDIAEGYSVSREKKESFPLTVTSAQKNPTAFYLCATGETDTQYFGPGTRLTVL.

This clonotype was counted at least ten times. This chain links TRBV25-1 with TRBJ1-4; D may be TRBD1 (5 bases). The CDR3 is 16 amino acids. The germline gives CDR1 MGHDK, CDR2 SYGVNS. With 2 bases removed from V and 4 bases from J, the gap between germline ends came to 14 bases. CDR3 amino acids: CASSELGEFCNEKLFF. The CDR3 nucleotides are TGTGCCAGCAGTGAACTAGGGGAATTCTGTAATGAAAAACTGTTTTTT.

The CDR3 protein is CASRDRANTEAFF. The CDR3 bases are TGTGCCAGCAGAGACAGGGCGAACACTGAAGCTTTCTTT. V and J are TRBV2 and TRBJ1-1; 7 bases align to TRBD1. CDR3 size: 13 residues. The germline V gene encodes CDR1 SNHLY and CDR2 FYNNEI. V shed 6 bases, J shed 1 base, and the junction held 2 bases outside the gene matches.

This clonotype was counted a few times. This chain connects TRBV19 to TRBJ2-3; D perhaps matches TRBD1 (5 bases). CDR1 is LNHDA and CDR2 is SQIVND in the germline V gene (reference sequence). Trimming took off 7 bases at V and 6 bases at J, with 23 bases between the two ends. CDR3 size: 16 residues. CDR3 protein: CASIVGAGSGGDTQYF. The CDR3 DNA sequence: TGTGCCAGTATCGTCGGCGCAGGGTCAGGTGGGGATACGCAGTATTTT.

This clonotype appeared many times. The chain links TRBV28 to TRBJ1-5; a weak D match, TRBD1 (6 bases). V lost 5 bases and J 2 bases, leaving 10 bases between the germline ends. This CDR3 has 14 amino acids. From germline, CDR1 is MDHEN and CDR2 SYDVKM. The CDR3: CASSPGGRNQPQHF. The DNA of the CDR3 is TGTGCCAGCAGTCCTGGGGGCCGCAATCAGCCCCAGCATTTT.

The sample holds many counts of this clonotype. CDR3 nucleotide sequence: TGTGCCAGCTCAACCGACAGTAAAAACATTCAGTACTTC. This translates into CASSTDSKNIQYF. This chain connects TRBV18 to TRBJ2-4, with a tentative D call TRBD1 (5 bases). Germline CDR1 and CDR2: KGHSH and LQKENI. V lost 5 bases, J lost 4 bases, and 9 bases lay in between. This CDR3 spans 13 amino acids.

The rearrangement uses TRBV18 and TRBJ2-1; D remains ambiguous. CDR3 length equals 13 residues. V was pared by 4 bases and J by 7 bases, with 11 bases between. Germline V gives CDR1 KGHSH, CDR2 LQKENI. The CDR3 sequence: CASSHPPPNEQFF. The DNA for the CDR3 is TGTGCCAGCTCACACCCCCCTCCAAATGAGCAGTTCTTC. The full variable domain, rest sourced from reference TRBV18 and TRBJ2-1, is NAGVMQNPRHLVRRRGQEARLRCSPMKGHSHVYWYRQLPEEGLKFMVYLQKENIIDESGMPKERFSAEFPKEGPSILRIQQVVRGDSAAYFCASSHPPPNEQFFGPGTRLTVL.

The chain carries TRBV3-1 and TRBJ2-7; no reliable D call. The germline V gene has CDR1 LGHDT and CDR2 YNNKEL (reference sequence). CDR3 size: 11 residues. The ends were cut back, 5 bases at V and 5 bases at J, with 7 bases in the middle. CDR3 sequence reads: CASSLFHEQYF. The CDR3 nucleotides read TGTGCCAGCAGCTTATTCCACGAGCAGTACTTC.